These 2 T cell receptor beta chains were all obtained from the same sample, sequenced in a study of cytomegalovirus exposure and HLA in healthy donors. PCR amplification relied on 60 Vbeta primers (plus 13 Jbeta primers). Profiling relied on immunoSEQ multiplex PCR, and the TCRdb table lists in-frame clones only, not all of them. The data contain over 100,000 clones, 55% to 80% of them singletons. The sequencing input was PBMCs. Receptors were obtained from a woman in her 40s in good health and CMV-seronegative.

Written as DNA, the CDR3 is TGTGCCAGCAGCTTAACCGGACTAGCGGTGAACACCGGGGAGCTGTTTTTT. It translates to CASSLTGLAVNTGELFF. V usage is TRBV11-2 and J usage is TRBJ2-2; TRBD2 aligns across 10 bases. Germline assignment: CDR1 SGHAT and CDR2 FQNNGV. J lost 1 base, V lost 2 bases, and 4 bases had no gene match. The CDR3 covers 17 residues.

The chain links TRBV28 to TRBJ2-1, with a possible D match to TRBD2 (5 bases). Trimming took off 5 bases at V and 8 bases at J, with 7 bases between the two ends. This CDR3 has 11 residues. Germline V gene sequence: CDR1 MDHEN, CDR2 SYDVKM. CDR3 protein: CASSLLDEQFF. The CDR3 coding sequence is TGTGCCAGCAGTCTACTAGATGAGCAGTTCTTC.